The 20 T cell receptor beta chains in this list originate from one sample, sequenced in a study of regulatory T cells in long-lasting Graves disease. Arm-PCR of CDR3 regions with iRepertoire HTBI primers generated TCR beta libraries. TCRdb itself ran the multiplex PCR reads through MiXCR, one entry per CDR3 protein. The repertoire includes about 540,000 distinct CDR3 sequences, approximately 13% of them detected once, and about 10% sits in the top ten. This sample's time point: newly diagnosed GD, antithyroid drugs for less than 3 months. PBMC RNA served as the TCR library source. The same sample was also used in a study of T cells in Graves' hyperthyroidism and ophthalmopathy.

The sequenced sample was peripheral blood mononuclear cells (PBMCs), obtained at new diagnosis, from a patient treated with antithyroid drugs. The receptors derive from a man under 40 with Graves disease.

Written as DNA, the CDR3 is TGTGCCAGCAGTTACTCGAACAGGGCCTACGAGCAGTACTTC. Its translation is CASSYSNRAYEQYF. The chain is built from TRBV6-5 and TRBJ2-7, with a possible D match to TRBD1 (6 bases). Trimming stripped 0 bases from V and 2 bases from J, with 8 bases between. Germline CDR1 reads MNHEY; CDR2 reads SVGAGI. The CDR3 covers 14 residues.

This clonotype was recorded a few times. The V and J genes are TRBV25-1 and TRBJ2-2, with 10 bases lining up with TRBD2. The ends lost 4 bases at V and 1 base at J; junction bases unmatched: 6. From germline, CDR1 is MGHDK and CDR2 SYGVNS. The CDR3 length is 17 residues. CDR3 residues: CASSALGTSVNTGELFF. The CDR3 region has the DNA TGTGCCAGCAGTGCCCTAGGGACTAGCGTGAACACCGGGGAGCTGTTTTTT.

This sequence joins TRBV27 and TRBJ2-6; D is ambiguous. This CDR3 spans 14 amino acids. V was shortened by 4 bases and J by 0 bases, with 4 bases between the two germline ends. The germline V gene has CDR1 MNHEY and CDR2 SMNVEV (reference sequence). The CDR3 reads CASSWLSGANVLTF. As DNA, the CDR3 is TGTGCCAGCAGTTGGCTCTCTGGGGCCAACGTCCTGACTTTC.

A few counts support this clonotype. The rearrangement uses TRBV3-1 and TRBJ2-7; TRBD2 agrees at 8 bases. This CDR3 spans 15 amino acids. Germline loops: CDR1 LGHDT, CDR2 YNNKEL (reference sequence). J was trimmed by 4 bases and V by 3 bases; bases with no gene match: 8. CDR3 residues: CASSHPSGSPYEQYF. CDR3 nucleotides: TGTGCCAGCAGCCACCCTAGCGGGTCCCCTTACGAGCAGTACTTC.

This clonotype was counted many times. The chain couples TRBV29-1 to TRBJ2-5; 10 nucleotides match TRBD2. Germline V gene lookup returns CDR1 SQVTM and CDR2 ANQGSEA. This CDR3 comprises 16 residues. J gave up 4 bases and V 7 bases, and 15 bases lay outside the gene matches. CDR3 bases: TGCAGCGGTCGAACTAGCGGGAAGGCGTTCGGAGAGACCCAGTACTTC. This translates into CSGRTSGKAFGETQYF. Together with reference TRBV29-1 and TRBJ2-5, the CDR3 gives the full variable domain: SAVISQKPSRDICQRGTSLTIQCQVDSQVTMMFWYRQQPGQSLTLIATANQGSEATYESGFVIDKFPISRPNLTFSTLTVSNMSPEDSSIYLCSGRTSGKAFGETQYFGPGTRLLVL.

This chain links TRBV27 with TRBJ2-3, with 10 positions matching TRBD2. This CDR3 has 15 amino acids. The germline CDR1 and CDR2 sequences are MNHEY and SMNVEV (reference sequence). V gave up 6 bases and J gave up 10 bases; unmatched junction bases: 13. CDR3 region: CASSRSGRAFQAQYF. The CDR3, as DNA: TGTGCCAGCAGCCGAAGCGGGAGGGCCTTTCAGGCGCAGTATTTT.

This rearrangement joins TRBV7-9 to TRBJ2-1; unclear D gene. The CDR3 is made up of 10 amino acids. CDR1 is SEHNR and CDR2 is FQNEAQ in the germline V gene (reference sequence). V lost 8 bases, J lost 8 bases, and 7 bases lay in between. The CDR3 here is CASGSDEQFF. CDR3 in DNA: TGTGCCAGCGGCTCAGATGAGCAGTTCTTC.

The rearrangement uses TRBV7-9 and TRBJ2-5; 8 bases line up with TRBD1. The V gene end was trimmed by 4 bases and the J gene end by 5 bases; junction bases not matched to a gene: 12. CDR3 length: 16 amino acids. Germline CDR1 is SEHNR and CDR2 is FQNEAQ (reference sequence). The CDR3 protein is CASSSSGSGGGETQYF. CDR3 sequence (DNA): TGTGCCAGCAGCTCCTCTGGGTCAGGGGGCGGGGAGACCCAGTACTTC. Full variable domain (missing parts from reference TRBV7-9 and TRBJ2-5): DTGVSQNPRHKITKRGQNVTFRCDPISEHNRLYWYRQTLGQGPEFLTYFQNEAQLEKSRLLSDRFSAERPKGSFSTLEIQRTEQGDSAMYLCASSSSGSGGGETQYFGPGTRLLVL.

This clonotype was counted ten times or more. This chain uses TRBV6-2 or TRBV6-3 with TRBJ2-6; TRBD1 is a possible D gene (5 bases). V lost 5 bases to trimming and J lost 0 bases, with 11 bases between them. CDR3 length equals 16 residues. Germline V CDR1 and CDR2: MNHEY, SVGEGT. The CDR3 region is CASSTGADSGANVLTF. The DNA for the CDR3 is TGTGCCAGCAGTACTGGGGCCGACTCTGGGGCCAACGTCCTGACTTTC.

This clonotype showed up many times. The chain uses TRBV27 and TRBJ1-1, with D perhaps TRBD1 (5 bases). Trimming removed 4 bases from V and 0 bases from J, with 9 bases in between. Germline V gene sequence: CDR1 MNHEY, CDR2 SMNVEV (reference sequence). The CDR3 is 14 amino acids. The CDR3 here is CASSWTQMNTEAFF. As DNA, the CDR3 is TGTGCCAGCAGTTGGACACAGATGAACACTGAAGCTTTCTTT.

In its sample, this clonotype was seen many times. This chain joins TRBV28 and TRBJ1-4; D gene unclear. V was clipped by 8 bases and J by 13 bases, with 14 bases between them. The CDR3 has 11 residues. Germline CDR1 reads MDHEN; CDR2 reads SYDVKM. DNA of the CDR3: TGTGCCAGCGGCTTTAAGATCGGACTGTTTTTT. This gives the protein CASGFKIGLFF.

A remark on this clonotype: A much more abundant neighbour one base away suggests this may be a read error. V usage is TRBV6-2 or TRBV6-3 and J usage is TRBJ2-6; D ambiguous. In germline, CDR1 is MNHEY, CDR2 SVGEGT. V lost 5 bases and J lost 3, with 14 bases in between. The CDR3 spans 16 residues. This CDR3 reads CASSAGYPIGANVLTF. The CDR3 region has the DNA TGTGCCAGCAGTGCCGGCTACCCCATTGGGGCCAACGTCCTGACTTTC.

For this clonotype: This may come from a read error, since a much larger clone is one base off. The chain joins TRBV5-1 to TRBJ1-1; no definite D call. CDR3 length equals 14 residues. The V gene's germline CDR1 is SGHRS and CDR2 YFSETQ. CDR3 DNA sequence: TGCGCCAGCAGCTTGGGGGATATGAACACTGAAGCTTCCTTT. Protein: CASSLGDMNTEASF.

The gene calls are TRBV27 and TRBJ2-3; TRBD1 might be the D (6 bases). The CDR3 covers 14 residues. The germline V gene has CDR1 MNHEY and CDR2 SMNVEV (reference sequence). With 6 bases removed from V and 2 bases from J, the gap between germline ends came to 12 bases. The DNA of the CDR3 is TGTGCCAGCAGATCCGACAGGTACACAGATACGCAGTATTTT. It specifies CASRSDRYTDTQYF.

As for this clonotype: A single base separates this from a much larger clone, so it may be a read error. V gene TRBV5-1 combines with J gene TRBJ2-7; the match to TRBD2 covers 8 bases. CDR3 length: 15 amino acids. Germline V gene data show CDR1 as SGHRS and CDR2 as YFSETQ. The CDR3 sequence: CASSSGRANGDEQNF. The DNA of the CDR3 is TGCGCCAGCAGCTCCGGGAGGGCCAATGGCGACGAGCAGAACTTC.

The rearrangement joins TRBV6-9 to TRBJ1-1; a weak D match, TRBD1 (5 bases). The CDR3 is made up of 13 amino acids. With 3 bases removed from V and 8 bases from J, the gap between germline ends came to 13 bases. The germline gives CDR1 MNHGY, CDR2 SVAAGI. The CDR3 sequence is CASSYSPGPEAFF. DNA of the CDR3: TGTGCCAGCAGTTACTCACCGGGACCCGAAGCTTTCTTT.

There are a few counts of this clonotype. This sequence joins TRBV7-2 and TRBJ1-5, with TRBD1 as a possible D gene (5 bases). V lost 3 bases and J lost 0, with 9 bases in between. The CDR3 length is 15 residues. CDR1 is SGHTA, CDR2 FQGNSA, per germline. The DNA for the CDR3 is TGTGCCAGCAGCTTCAGGGTCAGTAGCAATCAGCCCCAGCATTTT. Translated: CASSFRVSSNQPQHF.

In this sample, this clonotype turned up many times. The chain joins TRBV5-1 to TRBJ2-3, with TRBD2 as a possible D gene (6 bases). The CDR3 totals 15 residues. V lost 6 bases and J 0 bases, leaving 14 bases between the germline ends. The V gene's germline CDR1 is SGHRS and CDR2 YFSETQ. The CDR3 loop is CASKFSGSSTDTQYF. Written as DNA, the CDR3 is TGCGCCAGCAAATTTAGCGGTTCTAGCACAGATACGCAGTATTTT.

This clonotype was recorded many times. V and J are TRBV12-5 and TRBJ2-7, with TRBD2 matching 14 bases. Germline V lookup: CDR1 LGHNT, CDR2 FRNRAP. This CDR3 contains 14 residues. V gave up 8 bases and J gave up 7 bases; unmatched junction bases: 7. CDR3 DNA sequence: TGTGCTAGTTGGCCGGGACTAGCGGGAGAGGAGCAGTACTTC. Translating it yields CASWPGLAGEEQYF.

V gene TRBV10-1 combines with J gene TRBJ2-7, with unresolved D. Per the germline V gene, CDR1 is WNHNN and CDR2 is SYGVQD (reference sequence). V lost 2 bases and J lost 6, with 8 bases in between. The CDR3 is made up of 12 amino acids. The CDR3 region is CASSEIYSEQYF. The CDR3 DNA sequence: TGCGCCAGCAGTGAGATCTATAGCGAGCAGTACTTC.